This record looks at one T cell receptor (beta chain) sequence and its context. Its antigen target is currently unknown. This sample was taken from a study of T cells expressing NK-cell markers (dated by TCRdb to about 2020). The study in broad terms: About eight donors provided sorted CD3+CD56+NKG2C+, CD3+CD56+NKG2C- and CD3+CD56-NKG2C+ T-cell subsets, whose TCR beta-chain repertoires were profiled. Of the eight sequenced donors, seven were found to be HCMV-seropositive and one was found to be HCMV-seronegative. The eight sequenced donors were randomly selected healthy volunteers, three men and five women. The libraries were sequenced on Illumina HiSeq 2000/2500, MiSeq or NextSeq, producing 2 x 150 bp reads.

TCRdb records Illumina HiSeq 2000 as the sequencer. The TCR beta cDNA libraries were made using 5'RACE template switching, a step that added both a universal primer site and unique molecular identifiers. cDNA synthesis was primed from the TCR beta constant segment and was followed by two successive PCR amplification steps. Concerning the study's data processing: MIGEC was used to demultiplex reads and group the reads by UMI, and MiTCR was used to assemble and quantify clonotypes. To exclude erroneous sequences, any TCR cDNA sequence not supported by at least two reads was discarded. The tcR package was used for downstream repertoire analysis, with clonotypes matched between fractions based on CDR3 nucleotide sequence plus V segment. VDJmatch was used to annotate antigen specificity against VDJdb, with one amino acid substitution in CDR3 allowed. Each CDR3 protein sequence appears as one entry after TCRdb reprocessed the reads, and no DNA is included. What appears here as the V and J calls and clone size reflects TCRdb's work, not the paper's. The table for this sample shows almost 450,000 distinct CDR3 sequences. The top ten clonotypes cover 7.3% of the sample.

General study outcomes and caveats: Those dominant clonotypes were again the most abundant among CD3+CD56-NKG2C+ cells in a handful of donors, at about 25-60.1%. Whether the expanded NKG2C-expressing T cell clones were specific for HCMV antigens remained unclear. In roughly 6 donors, the dominant CD3+CD56+NKG2C+ clonotypes were among the top 10 CD8+ clonotypes and accounted for roughly 1.0-7.5% of CD8+ T cells.

Counted from cysteine to phenylalanine, this CDR3 has 15 amino acids. No DNA is listed. Based on the germline V gene, the CDR1 and CDR2 sequences are MGHRA and YSYEKL. HCMV-specific IgG was detected in serum with a commercial ELISA kit to determine HCMV serostatus. Peripheral blood mononuclear cells were isolated from blood by Ficoll density gradient centrifugation. This receptor was taken from a woman between 18 and 69 years old in good health. The V and J segments used are TRBV4-1 and TRBJ1-1. What was sequenced was blood T cells: a sorted CD56 or NKG2C T cell subset, CD4+ or CD8+ T cells, or bulk PBMC T cells (not recorded which). This receptor carries the CDR3 CASSQRTWDPTEAFF.